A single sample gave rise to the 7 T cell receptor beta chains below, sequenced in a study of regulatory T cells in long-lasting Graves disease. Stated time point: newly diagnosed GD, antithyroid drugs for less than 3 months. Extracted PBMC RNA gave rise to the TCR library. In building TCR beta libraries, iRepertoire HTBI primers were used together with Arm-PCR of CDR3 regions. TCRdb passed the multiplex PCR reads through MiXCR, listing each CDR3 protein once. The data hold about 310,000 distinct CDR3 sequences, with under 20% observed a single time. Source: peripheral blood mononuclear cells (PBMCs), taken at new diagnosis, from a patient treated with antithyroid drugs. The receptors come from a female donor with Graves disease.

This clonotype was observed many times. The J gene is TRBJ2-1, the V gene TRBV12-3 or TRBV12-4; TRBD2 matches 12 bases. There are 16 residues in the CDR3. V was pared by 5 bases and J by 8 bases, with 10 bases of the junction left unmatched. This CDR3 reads CASSSFGLAGSHEQFF. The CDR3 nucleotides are TGTGCCAGCAGTAGTTTCGGACTAGCGGGATCCCATGAGCAGTTCTTC.

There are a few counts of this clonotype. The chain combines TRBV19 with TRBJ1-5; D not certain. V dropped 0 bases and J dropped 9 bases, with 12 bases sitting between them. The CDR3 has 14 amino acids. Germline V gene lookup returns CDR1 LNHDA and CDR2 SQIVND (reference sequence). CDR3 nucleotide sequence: TGTGCCAGTAGTATAGATGTGGAGGTTTCGCCCCAGCATTTT. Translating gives CASSIDVEVSPQHF.

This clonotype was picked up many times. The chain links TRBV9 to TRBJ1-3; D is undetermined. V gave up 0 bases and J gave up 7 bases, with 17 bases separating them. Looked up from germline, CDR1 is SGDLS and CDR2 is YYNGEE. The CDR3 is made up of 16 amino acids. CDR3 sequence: CASSVDSGYSTNTIYF. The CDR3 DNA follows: TGTGCCAGCAGCGTAGACTCAGGTTATTCTACCAACACCATATATTTT.

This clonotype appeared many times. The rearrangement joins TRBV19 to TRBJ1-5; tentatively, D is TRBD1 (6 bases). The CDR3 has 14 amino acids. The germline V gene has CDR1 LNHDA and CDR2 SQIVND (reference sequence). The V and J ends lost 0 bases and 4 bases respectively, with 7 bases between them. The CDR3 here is CASSIEQGNQPQHF. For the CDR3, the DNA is TGTGCCAGTAGTATAGAGCAGGGGAATCAGCCCCAGCATTTT.

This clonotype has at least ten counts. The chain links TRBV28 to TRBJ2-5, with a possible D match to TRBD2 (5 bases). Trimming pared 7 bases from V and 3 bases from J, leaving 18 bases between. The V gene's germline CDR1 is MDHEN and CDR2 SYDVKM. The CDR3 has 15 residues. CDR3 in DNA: TGTGCCAGCAAACATTCCGGAGGCAGAAAAGAGACCCAGTACTTC. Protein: CASKHSGGRKETQYF.

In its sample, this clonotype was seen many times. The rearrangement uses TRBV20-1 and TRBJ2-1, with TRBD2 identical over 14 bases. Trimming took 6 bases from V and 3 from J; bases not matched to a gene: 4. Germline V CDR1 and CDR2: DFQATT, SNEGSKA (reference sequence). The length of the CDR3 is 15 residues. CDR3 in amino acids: CSARLAGGVYNEQFF. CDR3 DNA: TGCAGTGCCAGACTAGCGGGAGGGGTCTACAATGAGCAGTTCTTC.

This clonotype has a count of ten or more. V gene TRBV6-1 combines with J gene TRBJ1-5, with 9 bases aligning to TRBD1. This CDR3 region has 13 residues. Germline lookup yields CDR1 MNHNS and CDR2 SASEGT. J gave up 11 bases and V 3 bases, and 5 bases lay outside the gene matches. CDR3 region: CASSEGQGTAQHF. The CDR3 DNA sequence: TGTGCCAGCAGTGAGGGACAGGGAACGGCCCAGCATTTT.